Presented here are 16 T cell receptor beta chains from one specimen sequenced in a study of blood T cell repertoires in COVID-19. Method: immunoSEQ multiplex PCR; TCRdb's copy keeps in-frame clones and lacks some. The sample carries about 69,000 clones, around 90% recorded once. Sequencing used peripheral blood. These receptor sequences come from a man aged 45-60 years with acute or convalescent COVID-19.

This chain uses TRBV7-6 with TRBJ2-3, with TRBD2 matching 11 bases. With 5 bases clipped from V and 0 bases from J, the junction kept 4 bases outside the gene matches. Looked up from germline, CDR1 is SGHVS and CDR2 is FNYEAQ. The CDR3 extends over 16 amino acids. CDR3 DNA sequence: TGTGCCAGCAGCCCACTAGCGGGAGCTAGCACAGATACGCAGTATTTT. It specifies CASSPLAGASTDTQYF.

This clone was observed a single time. The V call is TRBV7-9, the J call TRBJ2-1; TRBD2 matches at 10 bases. J was trimmed by 9 bases and V by 2 bases; bases with no gene match: 10. Germline lookup yields CDR1 SEHNR and CDR2 FQNEAQ (reference sequence). CDR3 length equals 16 residues. The CDR3 DNA is TGTGCCAGCAGCTTAAGGCCGACTAGCGGGTGGGCTGAGCAGTTCTTC. Amino acid sequence: CASSLRPTSGWAEQFF.

The chain employs TRBV6-5 and TRBJ2-1, with D possibly TRBD1 on 5 matching bases. With 2 bases removed from V and 8 bases from J, the gap between germline ends came to 7 bases. The germline CDR1 and CDR2 sequences are MNHEY and SVGAGI. This CDR3 region has 12 residues. The CDR3 region has the DNA TGTGCCAGCAGTTACGCAGGGTATGAGCAGTTCTTC. It is translated as CASSYAGYEQFF.

The CDR3 is CASSHYLTGGSTDTQYF. The CDR3 DNA follows: TGTGCCAGCAGCCACTACTTGACAGGCGGGAGTACAGATACGCAGTATTTT. The genes are TRBV3-1 (or the pseudogene TRBV3-2) and TRBJ2-3, with TRBD2 as a possible D gene (7 bases). V gave up 3 bases and J gave up 3 bases, with 19 bases separating them. The CDR3 is 17 amino acids. In germline, CDR1 is LGHDT, CDR2 YNNKEL (reference sequence).

A single count supports this clone. The J gene is TRBJ2-2, the V gene TRBV30; 8 positions match TRBD1. Germline CDR1 and CDR2: GTSNPN and SVGIG (reference sequence). After removal of 2 bases from V and 7 bases from J, the junction contained 3 bases not matched to a gene. The CDR3 length is 13 residues. The CDR3 nucleotides are TGTGCCTGGAGTCCCAGGGGGCGCGGGGAGCTGTTTTTT. Translated, it gives CAWSPRGRGELFF.

The gene calls are TRBV25-1 and TRBJ1-2; weak D call: TRBD1 (6 bases). Germline V gives CDR1 MGHDK, CDR2 SYGVNS. V gave up 5 bases and J gave up 2 bases, with 9 bases separating them. The CDR3 has 13 residues. The DNA of the CDR3 is TGTGCCAGCAGTTTGGGGGCCAACTATGGCTACACCTTC. It codes for CASSLGANYGYTF.

This rearrangement joins TRBV6-6 to TRBJ1-3; unclear D gene. Deletions cut 4 bases from V and 4 bases from J, with 8 bases between. Germline V gene sequence: CDR1 MNHNY, CDR2 SVGAGI (reference sequence). The CDR3 has 13 amino acids. The CDR3 DNA reads as TGTGCCAGCAGTTTGACTGTGGGAAACACCATATATTTT. Protein sequence: CASSLTVGNTIYF.

The rearrangement joins TRBV7-9 to TRBJ2-1, with 10 nucleotides matching TRBD1. CDR3 size: 18 residues. V shed 5 bases and J 6 bases; nucleotides not matched to a gene: 16. Germline CDR1 and CDR2: SEHNR and FQNEAQ (reference sequence). The CDR3 protein is CASSPPLGLGQGFNEQFF. The CDR3 nucleotides read TGTGCCAGCAGCCCACCTTTAGGCTTGGGACAGGGGTTCAATGAGCAGTTCTTC.

The rearrangement uses TRBV15 and TRBJ2-7; 9 bases match TRBD1. The V and J ends lost 7 bases and 5 bases, in that order; junction bases with no gene match: 9. Germline loops: CDR1 LNHNV, CDR2 YYDKDF (reference sequence). CDR3 size: 14 residues. The CDR3 nucleotides read TGTGCCACCACAGGCCTGGACAGGGGCCACGAGCAGTACTTC. Protein: CATTGLDRGHEQYF.

Note on this clone: The germline gene is not matched at one end of the junction; a read error may be the cause. The chain employs TRBV3-1 (or the pseudogene TRBV3-2) and TRBJ2-2; 8 bases are a match to TRBD2. Germline values: CDR1 LGHDT, CDR2 YNNKEL (reference sequence). This CDR3 has 15 amino acids. The chain's CDR3 is CASRQAGVLTGELFF. The CDR3 DNA is TGTGCCAGCAGACAAGCGGGAGTTCTAACCGGGGAGCTGTTTTTT.

This clone was recorded once. The rearrangement uses TRBV11-3 and TRBJ1-1; the D gene is possibly TRBD1 (6 bases). CDR3 length equals 16 residues. The germline V and J ends were trimmed by 1 base and 1 base, with 13 bases remaining between them. Germline V gives CDR1 SGHNT, CDR2 YENEEA. The CDR3 sequence is CASSLGAGQTNTEAFF. CDR3 bases: TGTGCCAGCAGCTTAGGGGCCGGACAGACGAACACTGAAGCTTTCTTT.

V is TRBV19 and J is TRBJ2-5, with 7 nucleotides matching TRBD1. Germline CDR1 reads LNHDA; CDR2 reads SQIVND (reference sequence). The junction had 7 bases not matched to a gene; V was cut back by 5 bases and J by 4 bases. The CDR3 is 14 amino acids. The CDR3: CASSPRQGGETQYF. The CDR3 coding sequence is TGTGCCAGTAGTCCGAGACAGGGTGGAGAGACCCAGTACTTC.

The gene calls are TRBV5-1 and TRBJ2-1; tentative D call: TRBD2 (6 bases). V lost 4 bases and J 8 bases, leaving 19 bases between the germline ends. This CDR3 has 15 amino acids. In germline, CDR1 is SGHRS, CDR2 YFSETQ. For the CDR3, the DNA is TGCGCCAGCAGCCCCACGCATACTAGCATCGATGAGCAGTTCTTC. Its protein is CASSPTHTSIDEQFF.

The chain couples TRBV7-9 to TRBJ1-2; no reliable D call. The CDR3 length is 15 residues. Germline CDR1 SEHNR, CDR2 FQNEAQ (reference sequence). Trimming took 3 bases from V and 0 from J, leaving 11 bases between them. As DNA, the CDR3 is TGTGCCAGCAGCTTTTCTACCAGGACTAACTATGGCTACACCTTC. Its translation is CASSFSTRTNYGYTF. Combining the CDR3 with reference TRBV7-9 and TRBJ1-2 gives the whole variable domain DTGVSQNPRHKITKRGQNVTFRCDPISEHNRLYWYRQTLGQGPEFLTYFQNEAQLEKSRLLSDRFSAERPKGSFSTLEIQRTEQGDSAMYLCASSFSTRTNYGYTFGSGTRLTVV.

This chain's CDR3 is CAWSRGQDSLSNQPQHF. The CDR3, as DNA: TGTGCCTGGAGCCGCGGACAGGACAGCCTCAGCAATCAGCCCCAGCATTTT. The chain has TRBV30 and TRBJ1-5; TRBD1 agrees at 7 bases. J lost 1 base, V lost 3 bases, and 12 bases had no gene match. Germline assignment: CDR1 GTSNPN and CDR2 SVGIG (reference sequence). The CDR3 is 17 amino acids.

The chain has TRBV13 and TRBJ2-7, with 7 bases lining up with TRBD1. The V and J ends lost 2 bases and 3 bases, in that order; junction bases with no gene match: 4. CDR3 length: 14 amino acids. Per the germline V gene, CDR1 is PRHDT and CDR2 is FYEKMQ (reference sequence). CDR3 bases: TGTGCCAGCAGCTTAATGGGACAGTACTACGAGCAGTACTTC. Protein product: CASSLMGQYYEQYF.